This TCR beta chain is drawn from a study of PD-1 blockade in classical Hodgkin lymphoma. No patient escaped relapse after autologous stem cell transplantation, and brentuximab vedotin exposure varied. This CDR3 region has 14 residues. The germline V gene encodes CDR1 LNHDA and CDR2 SQIVND (reference sequence). Trimming took off 6 bases at V and 5 bases at J, with 16 bases between the two ends. The table came from immunoSEQ multiplex PCR; TCRdb's copy has only in-frame clones and leaves some out. The data contain about 15,000 clones, around 80% of them singletons. The gene calls are TRBV19 and TRBJ1-1; D is unclear. The sequences come from peripheral blood mononuclear cells (PBMCs), collected before the second cycle of nivolumab. This TCR derives from a human donor with classical Hodgkin lymphoma. Written as DNA, the CDR3 is TGTGCCAGTAGCCTCGAGCGGTCTGGGACTGAAGCTTTCTTT. Translation: CASSLERSGTEAFF. The full variable domain, with the rest looked up from reference TRBV19 and TRBJ1-1, is DGGITQSPKYLFRKEGQNVTLSCEQNLNHDAMYWYRQDPGQGLRLIYYSQIVNDFQKGDIAEGYSVSREKKESFPLTVTSAQKNPTAFYLCASSLERSGTEAFFGQGTRLTVV.